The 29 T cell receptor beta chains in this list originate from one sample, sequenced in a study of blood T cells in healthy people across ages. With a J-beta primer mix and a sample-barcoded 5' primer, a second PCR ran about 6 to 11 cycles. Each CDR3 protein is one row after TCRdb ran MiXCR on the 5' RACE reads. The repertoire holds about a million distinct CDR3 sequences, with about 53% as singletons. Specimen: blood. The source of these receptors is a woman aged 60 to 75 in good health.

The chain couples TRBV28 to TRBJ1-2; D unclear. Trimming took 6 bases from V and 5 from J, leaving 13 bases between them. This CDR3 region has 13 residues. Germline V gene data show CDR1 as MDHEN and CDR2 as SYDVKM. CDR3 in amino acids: CASRPGGGYGYTF. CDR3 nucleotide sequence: TGTGCCAGCAGACCAGGTGGTGGGTATGGCTACACCTTC.

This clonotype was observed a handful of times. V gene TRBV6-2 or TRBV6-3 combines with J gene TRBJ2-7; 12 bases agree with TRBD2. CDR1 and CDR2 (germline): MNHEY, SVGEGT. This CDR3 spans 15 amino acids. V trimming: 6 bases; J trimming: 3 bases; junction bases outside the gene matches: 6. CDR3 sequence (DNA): TGTGCCAGCAGGCCCGGGACTAGCGGGTTCTACGAGCAGTACTTC. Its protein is CASRPGTSGFYEQYF.

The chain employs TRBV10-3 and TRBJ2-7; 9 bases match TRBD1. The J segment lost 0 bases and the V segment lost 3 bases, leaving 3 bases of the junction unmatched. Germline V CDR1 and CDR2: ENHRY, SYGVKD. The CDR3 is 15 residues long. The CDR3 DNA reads TGTGCCATCAGTGAAGGGGACAGGGACTCCTACGAGCAGTACTTC. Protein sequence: CAISEGDRDSYEQYF.

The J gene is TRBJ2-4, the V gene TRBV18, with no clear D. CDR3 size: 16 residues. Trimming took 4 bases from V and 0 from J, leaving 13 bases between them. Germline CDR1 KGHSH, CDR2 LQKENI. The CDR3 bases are TGTGCCAGCTCACATCCCCGAACACTAGCCAAAAACATTCAGTACTTC. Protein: CASSHPRTLAKNIQYF.

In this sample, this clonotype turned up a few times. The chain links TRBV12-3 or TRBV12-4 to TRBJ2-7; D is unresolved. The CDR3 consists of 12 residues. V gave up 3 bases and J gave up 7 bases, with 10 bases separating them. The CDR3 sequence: CASSFILNEQYF. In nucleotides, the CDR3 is TGTGCCAGCAGTTTCATCCTCAATGAGCAGTACTTC.

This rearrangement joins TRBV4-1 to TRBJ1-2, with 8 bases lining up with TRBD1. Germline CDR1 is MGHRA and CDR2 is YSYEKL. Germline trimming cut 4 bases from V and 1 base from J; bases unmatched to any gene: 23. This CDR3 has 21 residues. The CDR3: CASSPPASRLIGDRNNYGYTF. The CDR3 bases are TGCGCCAGCAGCCCCCCGGCTAGCAGATTAATCGGGGACAGGAATAACTATGGCTACACCTTC.

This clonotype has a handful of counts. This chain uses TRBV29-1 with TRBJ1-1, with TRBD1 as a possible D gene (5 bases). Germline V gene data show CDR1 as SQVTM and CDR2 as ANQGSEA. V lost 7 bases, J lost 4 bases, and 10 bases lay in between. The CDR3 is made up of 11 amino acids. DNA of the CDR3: TGCAGCGCCTGGGGGGGCACTGAAGCTTTCTTT. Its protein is CSAWGGTEAFF. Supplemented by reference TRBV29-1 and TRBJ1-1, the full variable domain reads SAVISQKPSRDICQRGTSLTIQCQVDSQVTMMFWYRQQPGQSLTLIATANQGSEATYESGFVIDKFPISRPNLTFSTLTVSNMSPEDSSIYLCSAWGGTEAFFGQGTRLTVV.

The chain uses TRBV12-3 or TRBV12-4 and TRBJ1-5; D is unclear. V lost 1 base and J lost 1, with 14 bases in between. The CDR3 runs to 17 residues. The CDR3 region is CASSLEGRQSSNQPQHF. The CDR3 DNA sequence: TGTGCCAGCAGTTTAGAGGGCAGGCAGTCGAGCAATCAGCCCCAGCATTTT.

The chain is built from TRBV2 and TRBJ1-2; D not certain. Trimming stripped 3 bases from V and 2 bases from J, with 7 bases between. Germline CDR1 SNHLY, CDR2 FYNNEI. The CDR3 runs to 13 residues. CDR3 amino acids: CASSESVNYGYTF. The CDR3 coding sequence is TGTGCCAGCAGTGAGTCAGTCAACTATGGCTACACCTTC.

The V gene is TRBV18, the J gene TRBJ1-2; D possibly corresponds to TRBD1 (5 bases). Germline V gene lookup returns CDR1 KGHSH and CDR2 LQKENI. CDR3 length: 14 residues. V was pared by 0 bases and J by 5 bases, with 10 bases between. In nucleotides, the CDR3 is TGTGCCAGCTCACCACCGGGGCCAGGGTATGGCTACACCTTC. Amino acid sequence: CASSPPGPGYGYTF.

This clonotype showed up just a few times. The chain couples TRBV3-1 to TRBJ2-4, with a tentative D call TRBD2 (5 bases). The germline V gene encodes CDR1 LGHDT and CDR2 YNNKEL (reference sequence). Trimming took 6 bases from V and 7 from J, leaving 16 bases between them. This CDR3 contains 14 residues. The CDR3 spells CASSSTGKGNIQYF. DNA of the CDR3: TGTGCCAGCAGTTCTACGGGGAAAGGGAACATTCAGTACTTC.

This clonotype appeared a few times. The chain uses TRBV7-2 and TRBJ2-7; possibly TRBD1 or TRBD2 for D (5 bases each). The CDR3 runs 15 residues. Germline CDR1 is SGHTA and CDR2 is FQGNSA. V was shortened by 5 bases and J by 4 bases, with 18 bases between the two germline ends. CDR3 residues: CASSRYGTDTYEQYF. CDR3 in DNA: TGTGCCAGCAGCAGATACGGGACGGACACGTACGAGCAGTACTTC. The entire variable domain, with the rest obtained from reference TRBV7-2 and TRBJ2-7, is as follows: GAGVSQSPSNKVTEKGKDVELRCDPISGHTALYWYRQSLGQGLEFLIYFQGNSAPDKSGLPSDRFSAERTGGSVSTLTIQRTQQEDSAVYLCASSRYGTDTYEQYFGPGTRLTVT.

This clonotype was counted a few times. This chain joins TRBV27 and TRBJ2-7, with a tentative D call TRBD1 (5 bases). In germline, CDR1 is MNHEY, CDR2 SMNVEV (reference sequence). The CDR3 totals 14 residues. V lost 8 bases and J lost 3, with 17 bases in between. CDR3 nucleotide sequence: TGTGCCAGCGGACGACAGAGTTTATACTACGAGCAGTACTTC. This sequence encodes CASGRQSLYYEQYF.

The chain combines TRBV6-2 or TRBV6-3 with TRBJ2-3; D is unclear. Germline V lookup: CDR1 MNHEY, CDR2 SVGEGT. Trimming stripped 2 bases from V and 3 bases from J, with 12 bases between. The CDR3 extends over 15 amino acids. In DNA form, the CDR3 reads TGTGCCAGCAGTTACCTCTCTAGAGAGACAGATACGCAGTATTTT. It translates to CASSYLSRETDTQYF.

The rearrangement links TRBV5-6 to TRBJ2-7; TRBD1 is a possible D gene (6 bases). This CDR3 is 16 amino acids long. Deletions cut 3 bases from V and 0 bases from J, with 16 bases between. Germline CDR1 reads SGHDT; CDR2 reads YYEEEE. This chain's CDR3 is CASSSRFRDTSYEQYF. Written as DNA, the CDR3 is TGTGCCAGCAGCTCTAGATTCCGGGACACCTCCTACGAGCAGTACTTC.

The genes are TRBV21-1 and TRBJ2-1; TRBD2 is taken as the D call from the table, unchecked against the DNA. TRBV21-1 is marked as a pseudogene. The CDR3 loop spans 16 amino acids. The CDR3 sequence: CASGVKREGYYNEQFF. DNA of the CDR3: TGTGCCAGCGGGGTTAAGCGGGAGGGTTACTACAATGAGCAGTTCTTC.

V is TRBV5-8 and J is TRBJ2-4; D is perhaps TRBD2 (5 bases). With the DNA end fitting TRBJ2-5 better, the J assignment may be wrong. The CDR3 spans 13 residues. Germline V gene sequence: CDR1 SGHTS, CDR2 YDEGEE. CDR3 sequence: CASSLGERRTQYF. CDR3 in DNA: TGTGCCAGCAGCTTGGGCGAGCGGCGGACCCAGTACTTC.

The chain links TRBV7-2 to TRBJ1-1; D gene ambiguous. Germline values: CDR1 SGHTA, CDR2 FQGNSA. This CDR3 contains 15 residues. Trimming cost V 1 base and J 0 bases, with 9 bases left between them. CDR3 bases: TGTGCCAGCAGCTTAGAGGGCAACGTGAACACTGAAGCTTTCTTT. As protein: CASSLEGNVNTEAFF.

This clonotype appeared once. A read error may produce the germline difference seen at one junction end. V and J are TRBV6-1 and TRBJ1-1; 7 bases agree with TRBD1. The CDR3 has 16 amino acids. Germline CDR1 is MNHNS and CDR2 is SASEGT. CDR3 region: CASSDGQELYNTEAFF. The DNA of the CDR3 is TGTGCTAGCAGTGACGGACAGGAGTTATATAACACTGAAGCTTTCTTT.

Here the CDR3 DNA reads TGTGCCAGCAGAGGGACTAGTTCCTACGAGCAGTACTTC. Residues: CASRGTSSYEQYF. This chain connects TRBV28 to TRBJ2-7, with TRBD2 identical over 8 bases. CDR3 size: 13 residues. CDR1 and CDR2 from the germline V gene are MDHEN and SYDVKM. With V trimmed by 6 bases and J by 1 base, 2 bases remained unmatched.

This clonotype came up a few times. The CDR3 is CSARRQGVSEQYF. The CDR3 coding sequence is TGCAGTGCTAGAAGGCAGGGGGTCTCCGAGCAGTACTTC. This sequence joins TRBV20-1 and TRBJ2-7; TRBD1 matches 7 bases. This CDR3 is 13 amino acids long. Germline V gives CDR1 DFQATT, CDR2 SNEGSKA (reference sequence). V shed 2 bases and J 6 bases; nucleotides not matched to a gene: 7.

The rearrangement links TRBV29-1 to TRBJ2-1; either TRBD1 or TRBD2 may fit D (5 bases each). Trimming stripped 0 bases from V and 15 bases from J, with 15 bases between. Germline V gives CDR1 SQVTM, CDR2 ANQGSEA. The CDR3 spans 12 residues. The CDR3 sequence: CSVEDPGTRRFF. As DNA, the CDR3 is TGCAGCGTTGAAGATCCCGGGACCAGGCGGTTCTTC.

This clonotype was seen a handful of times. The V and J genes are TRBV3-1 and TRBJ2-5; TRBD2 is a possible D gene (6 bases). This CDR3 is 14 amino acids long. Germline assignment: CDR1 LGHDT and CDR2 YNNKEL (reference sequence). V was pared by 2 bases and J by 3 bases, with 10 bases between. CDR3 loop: CASSQIREEETQYF. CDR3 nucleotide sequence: TGTGCCAGCAGCCAAATCAGGGAGGAAGAGACCCAGTACTTC.

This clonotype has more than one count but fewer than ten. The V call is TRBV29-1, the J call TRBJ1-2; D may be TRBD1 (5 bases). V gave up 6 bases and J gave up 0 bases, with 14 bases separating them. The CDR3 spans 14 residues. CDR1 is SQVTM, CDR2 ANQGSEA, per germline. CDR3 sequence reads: CSVLGTYTNYGYTF. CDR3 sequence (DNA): TGCAGCGTCCTGGGGACGTACACTAACTATGGCTACACCTTC.

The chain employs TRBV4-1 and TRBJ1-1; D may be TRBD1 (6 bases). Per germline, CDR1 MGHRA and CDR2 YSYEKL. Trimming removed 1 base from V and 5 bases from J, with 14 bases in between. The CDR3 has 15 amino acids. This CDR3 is CASSQVPGAGTEAFF. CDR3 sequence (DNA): TGCGCCAGCAGCCAAGTACCGGGGGCGGGAACTGAAGCTTTCTTT.

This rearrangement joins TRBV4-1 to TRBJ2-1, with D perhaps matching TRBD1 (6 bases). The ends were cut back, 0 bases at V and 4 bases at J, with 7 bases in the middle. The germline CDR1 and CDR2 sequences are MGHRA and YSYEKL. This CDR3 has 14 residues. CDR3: CASSQEQGYNEQFF. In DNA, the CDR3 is TGCGCCAGCAGCCAAGAACAGGGTTACAATGAGCAGTTCTTC.

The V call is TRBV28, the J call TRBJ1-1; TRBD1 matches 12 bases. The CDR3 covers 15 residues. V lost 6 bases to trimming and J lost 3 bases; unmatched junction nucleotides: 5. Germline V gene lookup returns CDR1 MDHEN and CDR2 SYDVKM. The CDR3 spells CASSQGQGADTEAFF. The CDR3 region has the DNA TGTGCCAGCAGCCAGGGACAGGGGGCGGACACTGAAGCTTTCTTT.

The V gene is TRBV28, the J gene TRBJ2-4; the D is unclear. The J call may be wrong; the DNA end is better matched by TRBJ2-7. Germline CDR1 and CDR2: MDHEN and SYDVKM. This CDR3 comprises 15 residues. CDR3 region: CASSFYPLVGSEQYF. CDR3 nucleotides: TGTGCCAGCAGTTTTTATCCCCTAGTCGGTTCCGAGCAGTACTTC.

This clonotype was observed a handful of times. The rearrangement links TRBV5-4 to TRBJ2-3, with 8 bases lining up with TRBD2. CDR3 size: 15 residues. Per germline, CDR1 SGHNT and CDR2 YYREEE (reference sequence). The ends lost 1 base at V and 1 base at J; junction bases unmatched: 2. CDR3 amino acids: CASSLWRGGTDTQYF. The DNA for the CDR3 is TGTGCCAGCAGCTTGTGGCGGGGGGGCACAGATACGCAGTATTTT. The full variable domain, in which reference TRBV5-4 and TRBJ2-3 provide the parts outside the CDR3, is ETGVTQSPTHLIKTRGQQVTLRCSSQSGHNTVSWYQQALGQGPQFIFQYYREEENGRGNFPPRFSGLQFPNYSSELNVNALELDDSALYLCASSLWRGGTDTQYFGPGTRLTVL.